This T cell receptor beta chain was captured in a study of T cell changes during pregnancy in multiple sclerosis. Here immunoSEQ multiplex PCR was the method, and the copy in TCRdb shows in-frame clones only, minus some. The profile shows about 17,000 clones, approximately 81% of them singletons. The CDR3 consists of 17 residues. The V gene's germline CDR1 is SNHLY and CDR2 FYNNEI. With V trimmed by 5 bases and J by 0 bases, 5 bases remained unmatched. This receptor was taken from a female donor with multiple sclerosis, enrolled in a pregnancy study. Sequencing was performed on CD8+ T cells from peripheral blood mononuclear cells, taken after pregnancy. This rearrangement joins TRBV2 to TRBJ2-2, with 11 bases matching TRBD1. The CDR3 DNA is TGTGCCAGCAGTACACCGGGACAGGGGGCGAACACCGGGGAGCTGTTTTTT. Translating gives CASSTPGQGANTGELFF.